Following are 27 T cell receptor beta chains from one sample sequenced in a study of T cells in Graves' hyperthyroidism and ophthalmopathy. The source material, RNA transcripts, was used to amplify TCR beta CDR3 regions. Researchers ran a first-round RT-PCR on the TCR CDR3 using the HTBI primer set. TCRdb re-called the multiplex PCR reads with MiXCR, one entry per CDR3 protein. The profile covers approximately 410,000 distinct CDR3 sequences, with roughly an eighth appearing a single time and about 5% taken by the ten largest. The sample consisted of blood. All receptors come from a woman between 18 and 29 years old with Graves' hyperthyroidism.

This clonotype was counted at least ten times. Here the CDR3 reads CASSLSMGNEQFF. CDR3 nucleotide sequence: TGTGCCAGCAGTTTAAGTATGGGCAATGAGCAGTTCTTC. The chain carries TRBV12-3 or TRBV12-4 and TRBJ2-1; D is undetermined. V was trimmed by 2 bases and J by 6 bases, leaving 8 bases between them. The CDR3 has 13 amino acids.

Only a few counts were recorded for this clonotype. The chain links TRBV28 to TRBJ1-4, with a possible D match to TRBD1 (6 bases). The length of the CDR3 is 13 residues. CDR1 MDHEN and CDR2 SYDVKM come from the germline V gene. V was trimmed by 2 bases and J by 8 bases, leaving 9 bases between them. CDR3 in amino acids: CASSLQGWEKLFF. The CDR3 DNA reads as TGTGCCAGCAGTTTACAGGGGTGGGAAAAACTGTTTTTT.

This clonotype showed up many times. V usage is TRBV7-2 and J usage is TRBJ2-7; possible D gene TRBD2, 6 bases. The CDR3 has 15 residues. CDR1 and CDR2 (germline): SGHTA, FQGNSA. V lost 1 base and J lost 2, with 12 bases in between. This chain's CDR3 is CASSLESRETYEQYF. As DNA, the CDR3 is TGTGCCAGCAGCTTAGAGTCGCGGGAAACCTACGAGCAGTACTTC.

This clonotype has a count of ten or more. This chain joins TRBV18 and TRBJ1-1, with TRBD1 as a possible D gene (5 bases). CDR1 is KGHSH and CDR2 is LQKENI in the germline V gene. V was trimmed by 3 bases and J by 3 bases, leaving 14 bases between them. The CDR3 has 15 amino acids. As DNA, the CDR3 is TGTGCCAGCTCACCCCAGGGAACTCAAGACACTGAAGCTTTCTTT. The encoded protein is CASSPQGTQDTEAFF.

The rearrangement links TRBV27 to TRBJ1-2; 11 bases fit TRBD1. Germline trimming cut 4 bases from V and 3 bases from J; bases unmatched to any gene: 4. Germline CDR1 reads MNHEY; CDR2 reads SMNVEV (reference sequence). There are 15 residues in the CDR3. CDR3 nucleotides: TGTGCCAGCAGTTCAGGACAGGGGGCTTACTATGGCTACACCTTC. This codes for CASSSGQGAYYGYTF.

In this sample, this clonotype turned up a few times. The V call is TRBV6-1, the J call TRBJ1-2; no clear D gene. V lost 7 bases to trimming and J lost 7 bases, with 16 bases between them. The length of the CDR3 is 13 residues. Germline values: CDR1 MNHNS, CDR2 SASEGT. The CDR3 sequence is CASTGSPPVGYTF. The CDR3 DNA reads TGTGCCAGCACAGGAAGCCCGCCGGTTGGCTACACCTTC.

The chain carries TRBV27 and TRBJ1-4, with 7 bases identical to TRBD1. V lost 2 bases, J lost 8 bases, and 8 bases stayed unmatched. Germline-derived CDR1 and CDR2 are MNHEY and SMNVEV (reference sequence). There are 15 residues in the CDR3. CDR3: CASSLLEGAGEKLFF. For the CDR3, the DNA is TGTGCCAGCAGTTTACTAGAGGGGGCGGGAGAAAAACTGTTTTTT. Supplemented by reference TRBV27 and TRBJ1-4, the full variable domain reads EAQVTQNPRYLITVTGKKLTVTCSQNMNHEYMSWYRQDPGLGLRQIYYSMNVEVTDKGDVPEGYKVSRKEKRNFPLILESPSPNQTSLYFCASSLLEGAGEKLFFGSGTQLSVL.

There are many counts of this clonotype. This chain connects TRBV11-3 to TRBJ2-3; 8 bases match TRBD2. CDR1 and CDR2 (germline): SGHNT, YENEEA. The CDR3 sequence is 15 residues long. Unmatched junction bases numbered 8, after V lost 1 base and J lost 8 bases. For the CDR3, the DNA is TGTGCCAGCAGCTTAGGAGCGGGAGTACGGGGTACGCAGTATTTT. Protein: CASSLGAGVRGTQYF.

The sample holds many counts of this clonotype. The J gene is TRBJ2-7, the V gene TRBV6-1, with D possibly being TRBD1 (6 bases). The CDR3 is made up of 15 amino acids. With 5 bases removed from V and 5 bases from J, the gap between germline ends came to 19 bases. In germline, CDR1 is MNHNS, CDR2 SASEGT. CDR3 sequence reads: CASSSWRQAPNEQYF. The CDR3 DNA follows: TGTGCCAGCAGTTCATGGCGACAGGCCCCTAACGAGCAGTACTTC.

The sample holds a few counts of this clonotype. The chain employs TRBV7-9 and TRBJ2-7; D is unclear. Deletions cut 5 bases from V and 0 bases from J, with 5 bases between. CDR3 length: 12 amino acids. CDR1 and CDR2 (germline): SEHNR, FQNEAQ (reference sequence). CDR3 DNA: TGTGCCAGCAGCAAGACCTCCTACGAGCAGTACTTC. Translating gives CASSKTSYEQYF.

This clonotype came up many times. This rearrangement joins TRBV12-3 or TRBV12-4 to TRBJ1-1; D uncertain. The CDR3 runs 12 residues. The germline V and J ends were trimmed by 3 bases and 4 bases, with 6 bases remaining between them. The DNA of the CDR3 is TGTGCCAGCAGTTTTGGGGTCACTGAAGCTTTCTTT. This codes for CASSFGVTEAFF.

CDR3 protein: CASNHLEAEAFF. The CDR3 DNA follows: TGTGCCAGCAACCACCTGGAGGCTGAAGCTTTCTTT. The chain employs TRBV12-3 or TRBV12-4 and TRBJ1-1; D not resolved. The CDR3 runs 12 residues. The V end lost 7 bases, the J end lost 6 bases, and 12 bases lay between the germline ends.

V gene TRBV20-1 combines with J gene TRBJ2-1, with D unresolved. The V gene's germline CDR1 is DFQATT and CDR2 SNEGSKA (reference sequence). CDR3 length equals 12 residues. The V gene lost 6 bases and the J gene lost 7 bases, with 13 bases spanning the gap. The CDR3 coding sequence is TGCAGTGCCTCGGACGGACGGAATGAGCAGTTCTTC. Residues: CSASDGRNEQFF.

This clonotype has more than one count but fewer than ten. At one of its ends the junction is not consistent with the germline gene, which may arise from a read error. The V and J genes are TRBV19 and TRBJ1-1, with TRBD1 matching over 10 bases. This CDR3 is 16 amino acids long. CDR1 and CDR2 from the germline V gene are LNHDA and SQIVND (reference sequence). CDR3 DNA: TGTGCCAGTAGGAAGACAGGGGGCACCCAAAACACTGAAACTTTCTTT. It codes for CASRKTGGTQNTETFF.

Only a few counts were recorded for this clonotype. The chain has TRBV4-1 and TRBJ2-5; 12 nucleotides match TRBD2. CDR1 is MGHRA, CDR2 YSYEKL, per germline. V was pared by 0 bases and J by 5 bases, with 16 bases of the junction left unmatched. The CDR3 loop spans 20 amino acids. The CDR3 here is CASSQDPLGSSGREGETQYF. CDR3 in DNA: TGCGCCAGCAGCCAAGATCCACTGGGGTCTAGCGGGAGGGAGGGGGAGACCCAGTACTTC.

In its sample, this clonotype was seen many times. V usage is TRBV20-1 and J usage is TRBJ1-6, with D uncertain. The V end was cut by 1 base, the J end by 5 bases, with 15 bases between. The CDR3 is made up of 16 amino acids. Germline lookup yields CDR1 DFQATT and CDR2 SNEGSKA (reference sequence). The CDR3 sequence: CSARVPGRINNSPLHF. The CDR3 bases are TGCAGTGCTAGAGTTCCGGGAAGGATCAATAATTCACCCCTCCACTTT.

This rearrangement joins TRBV6-1 to TRBJ2-3; the match to TRBD2 covers 8 bases. V was pared by 7 bases and J by 3 bases, with 9 bases of the junction left unmatched. The germline V gene encodes CDR1 MNHNS and CDR2 SASEGT. This CDR3 has 15 amino acids. The CDR3 is CASTGGGLATDTQYF. The CDR3 nucleotides are TGTGCCAGCACCGGGGGGGGGCTAGCTACAGATACGCAGTATTTT.

This clonotype was counted at least ten times. The J gene is TRBJ2-5, the V gene TRBV28; D is tentatively TRBD1 or TRBD2 (5 bases each). V was cut by 4 bases and J by 5 bases, with 17 bases left in between. The germline gives CDR1 MDHEN, CDR2 SYDVKM. CDR3 length: 15 amino acids. The CDR3 DNA sequence: TGTGCCAGCAGTTCAATGAGGGGATACGGGGAGACCCAGTACTTC. Protein: CASSSMRGYGETQYF. Variable domain in full (rest from reference TRBV28 and TRBJ2-5): DVKVTQSSRYLVKRTGEKVFLECVQDMDHENMFWYRQDPGLGLRLIYFSYDVKMKEKGDIPEGYSVSREKKERFSLILESASTNQTSMYLCASSSMRGYGETQYFGPGTRLLVL.

This clonotype was seen more than once but under ten times. The chain carries TRBV4-2 and TRBJ2-3, with TRBD2 matching 10 bases. Germline lookup yields CDR1 LGHNA and CDR2 YNFKEQ. The CDR3 length is 16 residues. Germline trimming cut 4 bases from V and 4 bases from J; bases unmatched to any gene: 8. DNA for the CDR3: TGTGCCAGCAGCCGCGCGCTAGCGGGAGTACCAGATACGCAGTATTTT. It is translated as CASSRALAGVPDTQYF.

On this clonotype itself: This may be a read error: a much more frequent sequence differs by one nucleotide. The chain carries TRBV5-1 and TRBJ2-1, with 9 bases identical to TRBD2. CDR3 size: 18 residues. Trimming removed 0 bases from V and 5 bases from J; junction bases left unmatched: 12. CDR1 and CDR2 (germline): SGHRS, YFSETQ. CDR3 sequence reads: CASSLAGSGSSFHNEQFF. The CDR3 DNA is TGCGCCAGCAGCTTGGCGGGTAGCGGGAGCAGCTTTCACAATGAGCAGTTCTTC.

This clonotype was counted many times. V and J are TRBV27 and TRBJ1-2; perhaps TRBD1 as D (5 bases). Germline V lookup: CDR1 MNHEY, CDR2 SMNVEV (reference sequence). This CDR3 comprises 14 residues. V gave up 6 bases and J gave up 8 bases, with 19 bases separating them. DNA for the CDR3: TGTGCCAGCAGCGAAAGAGGGGCGTGGGGGGGCTACACCTTC. Protein: CASSERGAWGGYTF.

Only a few counts were recorded for this clonotype. The chain has TRBV5-1 and TRBJ2-2; the match to TRBD2 covers 12 bases. V gave up 4 bases and J gave up 0 bases; unmatched junction bases: 4. The CDR3 has 17 amino acids. CDR1 is SGHRS and CDR2 is YFSETQ in the germline V gene. CDR3 in DNA: TGCGCCAGCAGCACTGGACTAGCGGGATCGAACACCGGGGAGCTGTTTTTT. Amino acids: CASSTGLAGSNTGELFF.

This clonotype was seen at least ten times. The chain's CDR3 is CASRGPQTSGNTIYF. The DNA for the CDR3 is TGTGCCAGCAGAGGTCCCCAAACGTCTGGAAACACCATATATTTT. The chain has TRBV3-1 and TRBJ1-3; no reliable D call. V was pared by 6 bases and J by 1 base, with 13 bases between. Germline V gene sequence: CDR1 LGHDT, CDR2 YNNKEL (reference sequence). The CDR3 has 15 residues.

At least ten counts were recorded for this clonotype. The genes are TRBV7-2 and TRBJ2-3; weak D call: TRBD1 (7 bases). CDR1 is SGHTA and CDR2 is FQGNSA in the germline V gene. The CDR3 contains 14 residues. Trimming cost V 2 bases and J 4 bases, with 10 bases left between them. This CDR3 reads CASSLSRGADTQYF. For the CDR3, the DNA is TGTGCCAGCAGCTTAAGCAGGGGGGCAGATACGCAGTATTTT.

The rearrangement uses TRBV15 and TRBJ2-1; D remains ambiguous. From germline, CDR1 is LNHNV and CDR2 YYDKDF (reference sequence). Trimming pared 0 bases from V and 0 bases from J, leaving 9 bases between. This CDR3 is 16 amino acids long. The CDR3 DNA is TGTGCCACCAGCAGAGATCATGGAAGCTCCTACAATGAGCAGTTCTTC. It yields the protein CATSRDHGSSYNEQFF.

There are many counts of this clonotype. The chain is built from TRBV5-1 and TRBJ2-7; TRBD2 agrees at 8 bases. The germline V gene encodes CDR1 SGHRS and CDR2 YFSETQ. The CDR3 has 14 amino acids. Losses at the gene ends were 7 bases for V and 4 bases for J; bases not matched to a gene: 10. The CDR3 reads CASGGSGSRYEQYF. DNA for the CDR3: TGCGCCAGCGGCGGGAGCGGGAGTCGGTACGAGCAGTACTTC.

On this clonotype itself: With a much larger clone just one base away, this may be a read error. CDR3 in DNA: TGTGCCTGGAGTACAGGGGGCGGGTTCGAGCAGTACTTC. Its protein product is CAWSTGGGFEQYF. This chain connects TRBV30 to TRBJ2-7; the match to TRBD1 covers 9 bases. Germline loops: CDR1 GTSNPN, CDR2 SVGIG (reference sequence). There are 13 residues in the CDR3. Trimming took 2 bases from V and 6 from J; bases not matched to a gene: 5. Full variable domain (remainder filled in from reference TRBV30 and TRBJ2-7): SQTIHQWPATLVQPVGSPLSLECTVEGTSNPNLYWYRQAAGRGLQLLFYSVGIGQISSEVPQNLSASRPQDRQFILSSKKLLLSDSGFYLCAWSTGGGFEQYFGPGTRLTVT.